The 18 T cell receptor beta chains below were found in one sample sequenced in a study of monozygotic twins with inflammatory bowel disease. TCRdb reprocessed the 5' RACE reads and reports one entry per CDR3 protein, with no DNA. This listing includes roughly 100,000 distinct CDR3 sequences. The sequenced sample consisted of blood. These receptors were obtained from a human donor with ulcerative colitis or Crohn's disease, or a healthy co-twin of an affected twin (not recorded which).

The CDR3 loop is CSVGDRDRHEQYF. This sequence joins TRBV29-1 and TRBJ2-7; lacking DNA, the TRBD1 call made by TCRdb goes unchecked. Germline CDR1 SQVTM, CDR2 ANQGSEA. CDR3 length: 13 residues.

V gene TRBV19 combines with J gene TRBJ1-6; there is no DNA to check the TCRdb D call of TRBD1. This CDR3 is 13 amino acids long. Germline values: CDR1 LNHDA, CDR2 SQIVND (reference sequence). The CDR3 protein is CASSQGMISPLHF.

The CDR3 reads CATSDFTSGYEQYF. V and J are TRBV24-1 and TRBJ2-7; TCRdb returns TRBD2, unconfirmable since there is no DNA. The CDR3 contains 14 residues. Germline values: CDR1 KGHDR, CDR2 SFDVKD.

The gene calls are TRBV20-1 and TRBJ2-1. CDR1 is DFQATT, CDR2 SNEGSKA, per germline (reference sequence). The CDR3 is 11 amino acids. This chain's CDR3 is CSARAYNEQFF.

J is TRBJ2-2 and V is TRBV25-1; TCRdb's assignment of TRBD1 cannot be checked, as there is no DNA. Germline V lookup: CDR1 MGHDK, CDR2 SYGVNS. CDR3 length: 21 residues. The CDR3 loop is CATSPAQVIGQTKFSTGELFF.

This rearrangement joins TRBV11-2 to TRBJ1-2; lacking DNA, the TRBD1 call made by TCRdb goes unchecked. This CDR3 has 14 amino acids. In germline, CDR1 is SGHAT, CDR2 FQNNGV. Here the CDR3 reads CASSSPLGGDGYTF.

The CDR3 reads CASRDPRGATRNEQFF. The chain links TRBV5-1 to TRBJ2-1. The CDR3 length is 16 residues. CDR1 SGHRS and CDR2 YFSETQ come from the germline V gene. Looking up the rest from reference TRBV5-1 and TRBJ2-1 gives the full variable domain: KAGVTQTPRYLIKTRGQQVTLSCSPISGHRSVSWYQQTPGQGLQFLFEYFSETQRNKGNFPGRFSGRQFSNSRSEMNVSTLELGDSALYLCASRDPRGATRNEQFFGPGTRLTVL.

This rearrangement joins TRBV6-1 to TRBJ1-5; absent DNA, TCRdb's TRBD1 call cannot be checked. The CDR3 is made up of 14 amino acids. CDR1 and CDR2 (germline): MNHNS, SASEGT. The chain's CDR3 is CASRLKQGSQPQHF.

This chain uses TRBV7-6 with TRBJ2-1; TCRdb proposes TRBD1, but this gene call is untestable without DNA. The germline CDR1 and CDR2 sequences are SGHVS and FNYEAQ. The CDR3 sequence is 20 residues long. This CDR3 reads CASSHRVGTGVIRSYNEQFF.

The chain is built from TRBV28 and TRBJ1-2; with no DNA, the TCRdb D assignment of TRBD1 cannot be verified. The CDR3 sequence is 14 residues long. CDR1 is MDHEN, CDR2 SYDVKM, per germline. This CDR3 is CASSDPGGFYGYTF.

This chain joins TRBV20-1 and TRBJ1-5; no DNA is available, so the TRBD1 call from TCRdb remains unchecked. The germline V gene has CDR1 DFQATT and CDR2 SNEGSKA (reference sequence). The CDR3 loop spans 13 amino acids. The CDR3: CSARQGANQPQHF.

This chain uses TRBV9 with TRBJ2-2; with no DNA, the TCRdb D assignment of TRBD2 cannot be verified. The length of the CDR3 is 17 residues. Germline lookup yields CDR1 SGDLS and CDR2 YYNGEE. The CDR3 loop reads CASSDPRGSGGAGELFF.

The rearrangement joins TRBV28 to TRBJ1-2. Looked up from germline, CDR1 is MDHEN and CDR2 is SYDVKM. The CDR3 extends over 15 amino acids. Here the CDR3 reads CASILTGGPTGGYTF.

The CDR3 sequence is CASSQGQDFYEQYF. The V and J genes are TRBV6-6 and TRBJ2-7; the D call from TCRdb, TRBD1, cannot be confirmed without DNA. The CDR3 covers 14 residues. Germline V CDR1 and CDR2: MNHNY, SVGAGI (reference sequence).

V gene TRBV5-1 combines with J gene TRBJ1-5. The germline V gene has CDR1 SGHRS and CDR2 YFSETQ. The CDR3 is 14 amino acids. The CDR3 loop is CASSLDSSNQPQHF. The variable domain in full, completed from reference TRBV5-1 and TRBJ1-5, reads KAGVTQTPRYLIKTRGQQVTLSCSPISGHRSVSWYQQTPGQGLQFLFEYFSETQRNKGNFPGRFSGRQFSNSRSEMNVSTLELGDSALYLCASSLDSSNQPQHFGDGTRLSIL.

The chain recombines TRBV7-9 with TRBJ2-7; the D gene TCRdb calls, TRBD1, cannot be checked with no DNA. This CDR3 has 11 amino acids. Germline V CDR1 and CDR2: SEHNR, FQNEAQ (reference sequence). This chain's CDR3 is CASSAGSEQYF. The variable domain in full, completed from reference TRBV7-9 and TRBJ2-7, reads DTGVSQNPRHKITKRGQNVTFRCDPISEHNRLYWYRQTLGQGPEFLTYFQNEAQLEKSRLLSDRFSAERPKGSFSTLEIQRTEQGDSAMYLCASSAGSEQYFGPGTRLTVT.

The chain employs TRBV7-3 and TRBJ2-1; the D gene TCRdb calls, TRBD1, cannot be checked with no DNA. CDR1 SGHTA and CDR2 FQGTGA come from the germline V gene. The CDR3 is made up of 14 amino acids. This CDR3 reads CASSLWQGNNEQFF. Drawing the rest from reference TRBV7-3 and TRBJ2-1, the complete variable domain is GAGVSQTPSNKVTEKGKYVELRCDPISGHTALYWYRQSLGQGPEFLIYFQGTGAADDSGLPNDRFFAVRPEGSVSTLKIQRTERGDSAVYLCASSLWQGNNEQFFGPGTRLTVL.

The chain has TRBV20-1 and TRBJ2-3; with no DNA, the TCRdb D assignment of TRBD1 cannot be verified. CDR3 length: 14 residues. Germline V gene data show CDR1 as DFQATT and CDR2 as SNEGSKA (reference sequence). The CDR3 protein is CRAARPPSTDTQYF.